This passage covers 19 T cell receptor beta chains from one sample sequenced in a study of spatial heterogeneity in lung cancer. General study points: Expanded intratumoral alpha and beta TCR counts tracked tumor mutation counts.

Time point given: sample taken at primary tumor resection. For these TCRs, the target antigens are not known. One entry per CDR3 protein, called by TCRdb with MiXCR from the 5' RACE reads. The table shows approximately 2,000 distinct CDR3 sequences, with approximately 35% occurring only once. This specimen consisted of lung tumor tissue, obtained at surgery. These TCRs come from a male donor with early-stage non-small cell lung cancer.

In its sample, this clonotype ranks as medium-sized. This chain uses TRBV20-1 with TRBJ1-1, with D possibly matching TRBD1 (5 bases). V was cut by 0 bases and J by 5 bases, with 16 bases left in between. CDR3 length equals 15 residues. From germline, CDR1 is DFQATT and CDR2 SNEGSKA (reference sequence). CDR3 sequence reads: CSARDMGLPGTEAFF. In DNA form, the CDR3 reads TGCAGTGCTAGAGATATGGGACTTCCAGGGACTGAAGCTTTCTTT.

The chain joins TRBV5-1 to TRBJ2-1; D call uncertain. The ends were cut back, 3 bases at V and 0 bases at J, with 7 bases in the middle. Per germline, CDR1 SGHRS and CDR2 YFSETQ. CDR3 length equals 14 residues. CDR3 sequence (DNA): TGCGCCAGCAGCTCGGTGTCCTCCTACAATGAGCAGTTCTTC. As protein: CASSSVSSYNEQFF.

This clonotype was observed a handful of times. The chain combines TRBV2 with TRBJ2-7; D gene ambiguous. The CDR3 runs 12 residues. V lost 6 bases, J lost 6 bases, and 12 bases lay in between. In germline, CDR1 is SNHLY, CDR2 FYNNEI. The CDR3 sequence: CASSYTPREQYF. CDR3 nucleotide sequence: TGTGCCAGCAGCTACACTCCCCGCGAGCAGTACTTC.

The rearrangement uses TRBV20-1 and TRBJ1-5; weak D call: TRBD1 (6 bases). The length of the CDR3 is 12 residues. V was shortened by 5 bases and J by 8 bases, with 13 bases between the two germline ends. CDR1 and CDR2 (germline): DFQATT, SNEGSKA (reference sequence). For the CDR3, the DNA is TGCAGTGCTTGGACAGACTCTGAGCCCCAGCATTTT. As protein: CSAWTDSEPQHF.

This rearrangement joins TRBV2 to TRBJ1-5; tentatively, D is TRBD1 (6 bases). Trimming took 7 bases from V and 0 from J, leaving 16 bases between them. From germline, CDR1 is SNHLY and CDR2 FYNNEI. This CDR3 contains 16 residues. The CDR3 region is CASKGQPKYSNQPQHF. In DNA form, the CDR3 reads TGTGCCAGCAAAGGACAGCCCAAGTATAGCAATCAGCCCCAGCATTTT.

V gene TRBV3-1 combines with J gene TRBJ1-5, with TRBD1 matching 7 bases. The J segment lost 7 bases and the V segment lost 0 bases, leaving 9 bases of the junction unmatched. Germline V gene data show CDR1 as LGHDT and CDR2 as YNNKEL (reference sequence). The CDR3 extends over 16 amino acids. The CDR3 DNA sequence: TGTGCCAGCAGCCAAGATGGGGCAGGGGGGGAGCAGCCCCAGCATTTT. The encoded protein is CASSQDGAGGEQPQHF.

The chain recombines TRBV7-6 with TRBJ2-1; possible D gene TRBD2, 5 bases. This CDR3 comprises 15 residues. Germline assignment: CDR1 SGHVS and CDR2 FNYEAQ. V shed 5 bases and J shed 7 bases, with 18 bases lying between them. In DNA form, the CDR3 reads TGTGCCAGCAGCGCCGGTAGTCCCCCGGGGAATGAGCAGTTCTTC. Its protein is CASSAGSPPGNEQFF.

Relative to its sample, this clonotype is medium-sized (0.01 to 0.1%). The CDR3 DNA sequence: TGTGCCACCAGTGACGGACAGGGCCCGGGAAACACCATATATTTT. It is translated as CATSDGQGPGNTIYF. The rearrangement joins TRBV24-1 to TRBJ1-3; 8 bases fit TRBD1. This CDR3 region has 15 residues. Trimming at V came to 4 bases and at J to 4 bases, leaving 5 bases not matched to a gene. The germline V gene encodes CDR1 KGHDR and CDR2 SFDVKD.

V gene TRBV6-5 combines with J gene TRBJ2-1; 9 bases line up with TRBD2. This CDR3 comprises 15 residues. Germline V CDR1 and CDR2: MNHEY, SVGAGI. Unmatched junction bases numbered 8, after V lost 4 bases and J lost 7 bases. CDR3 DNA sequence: TGTGCCAGCAGTTCCGCTAGCGGGACCACGAATGAGCAGTTCTTC. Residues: CASSSASGTTNEQFF.

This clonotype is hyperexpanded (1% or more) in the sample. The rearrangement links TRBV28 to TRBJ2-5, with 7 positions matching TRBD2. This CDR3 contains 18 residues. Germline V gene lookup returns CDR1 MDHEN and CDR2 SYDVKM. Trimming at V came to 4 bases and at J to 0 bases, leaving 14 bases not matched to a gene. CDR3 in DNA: TGTGCCAGCAGTTCCCCACCGGGAGGACAAGGGTACCAAGAGACCCAGTACTTC. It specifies CASSSPPGGQGYQETQYF.

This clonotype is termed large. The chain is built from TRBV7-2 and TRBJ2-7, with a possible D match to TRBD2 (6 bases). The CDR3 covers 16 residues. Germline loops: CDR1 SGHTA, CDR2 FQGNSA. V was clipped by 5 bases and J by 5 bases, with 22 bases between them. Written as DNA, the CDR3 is TGTGCCAGCAGCCCTAGGTGGCGGATCGGCGGGGACGAGCAGTACTTC. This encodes CASSPRWRIGGDEQYF.

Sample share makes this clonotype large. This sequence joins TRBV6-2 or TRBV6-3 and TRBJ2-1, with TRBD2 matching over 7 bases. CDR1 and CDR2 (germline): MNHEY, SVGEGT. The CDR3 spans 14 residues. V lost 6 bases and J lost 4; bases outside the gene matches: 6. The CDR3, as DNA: TGTGCCAGCAGCTGGGGAGGGCGGTACAATGAGCAGTTCTTC. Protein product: CASSWGGRYNEQFF.

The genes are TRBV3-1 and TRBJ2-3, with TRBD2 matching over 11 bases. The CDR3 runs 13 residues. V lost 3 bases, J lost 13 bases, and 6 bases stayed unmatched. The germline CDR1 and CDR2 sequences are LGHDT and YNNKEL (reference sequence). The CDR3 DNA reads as TGTGCCAGCAGCCAGCTAACTAGCGGGAGAAAGTATTTT. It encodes CASSQLTSGRKYF.

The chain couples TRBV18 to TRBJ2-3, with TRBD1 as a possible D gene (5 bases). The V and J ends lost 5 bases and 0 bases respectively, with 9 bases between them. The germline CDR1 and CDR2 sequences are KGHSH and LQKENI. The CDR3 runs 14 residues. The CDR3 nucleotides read TGTGCCAGCTCATCGACAGTTAGCACAGATACGCAGTATTTT. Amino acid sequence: CASSSTVSTDTQYF.

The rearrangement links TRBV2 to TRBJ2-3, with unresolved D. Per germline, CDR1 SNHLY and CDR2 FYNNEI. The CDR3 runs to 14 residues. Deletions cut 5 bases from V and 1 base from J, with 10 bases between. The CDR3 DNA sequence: TGTGCCAGCAGTCGCGCCCCCCGCACAGATACGCAGTATTTT. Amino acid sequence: CASSRAPRTDTQYF.

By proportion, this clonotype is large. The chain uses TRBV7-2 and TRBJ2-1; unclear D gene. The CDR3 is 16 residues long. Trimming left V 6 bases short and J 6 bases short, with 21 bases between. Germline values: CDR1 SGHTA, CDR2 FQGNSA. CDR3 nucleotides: TGTGCCAGCAGGGATGGACCTTACGTGACATTCAATGAGCAGTTCTTC. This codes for CASRDGPYVTFNEQFF.

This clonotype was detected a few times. The DNA of the CDR3 is TGCAGCGTTAACAGGGAGGAGAGCACAGATACGCAGTATTTT. It specifies CSVNREESTDTQYF. The rearrangement joins TRBV29-1 to TRBJ2-3; D may correspond to TRBD1 or TRBD2 (6 bases each). Germline V gene data show CDR1 as SQVTM and CDR2 as ANQGSEA. V lost 5 bases to trimming and J lost 0 bases, with 12 bases between them. This CDR3 is built from 14 residues.

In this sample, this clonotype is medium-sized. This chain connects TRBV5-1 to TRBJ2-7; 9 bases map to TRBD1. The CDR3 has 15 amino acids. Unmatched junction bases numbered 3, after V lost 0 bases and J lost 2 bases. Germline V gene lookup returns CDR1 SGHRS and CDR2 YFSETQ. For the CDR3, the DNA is TGCGCCAGCAGCTTGGTCGGGACAGGGACCTACGAGCAGTACTTC. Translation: CASSLVGTGTYEQYF.

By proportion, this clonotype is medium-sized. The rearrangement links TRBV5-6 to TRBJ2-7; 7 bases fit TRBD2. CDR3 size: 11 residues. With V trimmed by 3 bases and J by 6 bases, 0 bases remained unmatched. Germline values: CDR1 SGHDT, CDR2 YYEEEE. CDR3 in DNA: TGTGCCAGCAGCTGGGGGGGCGAGCAGTACTTC. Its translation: CASSWGGEQYF. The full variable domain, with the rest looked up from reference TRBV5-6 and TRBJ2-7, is DAGVTQSPTHLIKTRGQQVTLRCSPKSGHDTVSWYQQALGQGPQFIFQYYEEEERQRGNFPDRFSGHQFPNYSSELNVNALLLGDSALYLCASSWGGEQYFGPGTRLTVT.